This T cell receptor (beta chain) came from a study of PD-1 blockade in classical Hodgkin lymphoma. Whole-study findings and limits: The study found complete responders had baseline diversity similar to newly diagnosed patients.

The protocol was immunoSEQ multiplex PCR, while the TCRdb copy is restricted to in-frame clones and leaves out a portion. The top ten clones hold less than 9% of a sample with about 61,000 clones, about 85% of them seen once. Time point indicated: cycle 4 day 1 (C4D1), after more than five weeks of nivolumab. Every patient relapsed after autologous stem cell transplantation, and brentuximab vedotin exposure varied. On this clone: The target antigen is unknown.

The specimen comprised peripheral blood mononuclear cells (PBMCs), sampled before the fourth cycle of nivolumab. The clonotype was recovered from a human donor with classical Hodgkin lymphoma.

CDR3 residues: CASSVAGETQYF. CDR3 nucleotides: TGTGCCAGCAGCGTAGCAGGGGAGACCCAGTACTTC. V gene TRBV9 combines with J gene TRBJ2-5; D may be TRBD1 (5 bases). Germline CDR1 reads SGDLS; CDR2 reads YYNGEE. V was shortened by 0 bases and J by 5 bases, with 5 bases between the two germline ends. The CDR3 length is 12 residues.